This passage covers 13 T cell receptor beta chains from one sample sequenced in a study of shared clonotypes between healthy human individuals. TCRdb's copy holds only in-frame clones and misses some; the assay was immunoSEQ multiplex PCR. The table has about 480,000 clones, over 75% seen once. Sequencing was done on a sample of PBMCs. The receptors were gathered from a woman between 40 and 50 years old in good health. Some clones in this sample may be carry-over from other donors' samples.

This chain joins TRBV10-3 and TRBJ1-3; D remains ambiguous. The CDR3 consists of 13 residues. Germline CDR1 ENHRY, CDR2 SYGVKD. Deletions cut 6 bases from V and 4 bases from J, with 10 bases between. The CDR3 region has the DNA TGTGCCATCAGGGAGACCGAGGGAAACACCATATATTTT. Translated, it gives CAIRETEGNTIYF.

CDR3 bases: TGTGCCAGCAGGGGGATTTACTATGGCTACACCTTC. It specifies CASRGIYYGYTF. The chain combines TRBV21-1 with TRBJ1-2. TRBV21-1 is a documented pseudogene. The CDR3 is 12 residues long.

A single count supports this clone. The genes are TRBV6-1 and TRBJ1-2; 10 nucleotides agree with TRBD1. With 2 bases clipped from V and 8 bases from J, the junction kept 2 bases outside the gene matches. Per the germline V gene, CDR1 is MNHNS and CDR2 is SASEGT. The CDR3 spans 13 residues. The CDR3: CASSERDRGGYTF. As DNA, the CDR3 is TGTGCCAGCAGTGAAAGGGACAGGGGCGGCTACACCTTC.

The CDR3: CASSSYASGSHEQFF. DNA for the CDR3: TGTGCCAGCAGTTCCTATGCTAGCGGGAGCCATGAGCAGTTCTTC. The chain employs TRBV28 and TRBJ2-1, with 10 bases lining up with TRBD2. The junction had 8 bases not matched to a gene; V was cut back by 4 bases and J by 8 bases. The CDR3 has 15 amino acids. Germline lookup yields CDR1 MDHEN and CDR2 SYDVKM.

The V and J genes are TRBV28 and TRBJ2-1; 9 bases align to TRBD2. The germline CDR1 and CDR2 sequences are MDHEN and SYDVKM. Germline trimming cut 6 bases from V and 0 bases from J; bases unmatched to any gene: 3. CDR3 length equals 15 residues. The DNA for the CDR3 is TGTGCCAGCAGATATAGCGGGAGCTCCTACAATGAGCAGTTCTTC. Its protein is CASRYSGSSYNEQFF.

This clone occurred a few times. The rearrangement links TRBV7-9 to TRBJ1-2; D is unresolved. CDR1 and CDR2 (germline): SEHNR, FQNEAQ (reference sequence). V lost 0 bases and J lost 0, with 8 bases in between. The CDR3 totals 15 residues. CDR3 loop: CASSLASRANYGYTF. The CDR3 nucleotides are TGTGCCAGCAGCTTAGCCAGTAGGGCTAACTATGGCTACACCTTC.

The genes are TRBV4-2 and TRBJ2-7, with 7 bases identical to TRBD2. CDR1 is LGHNA and CDR2 is YNFKEQ in the germline V gene. With V trimmed by 0 bases and J by 3 bases, 5 bases remained unmatched. CDR3 size: 15 residues. This CDR3 reads CASSQEGSSGYEQYF. For the CDR3, the DNA is TGTGCCAGCAGCCAAGAGGGGTCTAGCGGCTACGAGCAGTACTTC.

CDR3 residues: CASSLESSYNEQFF. CDR3 nucleotide sequence: TGTGCCAGCAGCTTGGAAAGCTCCTACAATGAGCAGTTCTTC. The chain employs TRBV5-5 and TRBJ2-1; D gene uncertain. Germline assignment: CDR1 SGHKS and CDR2 YYEKEE (reference sequence). Trimming cost V 0 bases and J 0 bases, with 4 bases left between them. The CDR3 is made up of 14 amino acids.

The chain links TRBV5-1 to TRBJ2-3, with D maybe TRBD1 (7 bases). Germline CDR1 is SGHRS and CDR2 is YFSETQ. The V gene lost 0 bases and the J gene lost 4 bases, with 12 bases spanning the gap. The CDR3 consists of 15 residues. CDR3 sequence: CASSLGDRDSDTQYF. The CDR3, as DNA: TGCGCCAGCAGCTTGGGTGACAGGGACTCAGATACGCAGTATTTT.

The chain employs TRBV28 and TRBJ1-1; 8 positions match TRBD1. CDR1 MDHEN and CDR2 SYDVKM come from the germline V gene. The V gene end was trimmed by 2 bases and the J gene end by 3 bases; junction bases not matched to a gene: 2. The CDR3 extends over 14 amino acids. The CDR3 coding sequence is TGTGCCAGCAGTTTAGCAGGGGGCGACACTGAAGCTTTCTTT. Amino acid sequence: CASSLAGGDTEAFF.

The CDR3 protein is CASSQGQGPGELFF. The CDR3 DNA sequence: TGTGCCAGCAGCCAGGGACAGGGCCCCGGGGAGCTGTTTTTT. V is TRBV5-4 and J is TRBJ2-2; 9 bases fit TRBD1. V lost 4 bases, J lost 6 bases, and 4 bases stayed unmatched. The germline V gene encodes CDR1 SGHNT and CDR2 YYREEE (reference sequence). This CDR3 is built from 14 residues. The whole variable domain, remainder taken from reference TRBV5-4 and TRBJ2-2, is ETGVTQSPTHLIKTRGQQVTLRCSSQSGHNTVSWYQQALGQGPQFIFQYYREEENGRGNFPPRFSGLQFPNYSSELNVNALELDDSALYLCASSQGQGPGELFFGEGSRLTVL.

This sequence joins TRBV6-6 and TRBJ1-5; D not resolved. The V end was cut by 2 bases, the J end by 0 bases, with 5 bases between. This CDR3 comprises 14 residues. Germline values: CDR1 MNHNY, CDR2 SVGAGI (reference sequence). The CDR3 protein is CASSYQYSNQPQHF. CDR3 in DNA: TGTGCCAGCAGTTACCAGTATAGCAATCAGCCCCAGCATTTT.

The chain has TRBV5-4 and TRBJ2-6, with 7 nucleotides matching TRBD1. After removal of 6 bases from V and 2 bases from J, the junction contained 8 bases not matched to a gene. Germline values: CDR1 SGHNT, CDR2 YYREEE (reference sequence). This CDR3 is 16 amino acids long. CDR3 sequence (DNA): TGTGCCAGCACATCAATAGGGGGCGCTGGGGCCAACGTCCTGACTTTC. As protein: CASTSIGGAGANVLTF.